This is a list of T cell receptor beta chains from one sample in a study of T cells in Graves' hyperthyroidism and ophthalmopathy. Using its own MiXCR run on the multiplex PCR reads, TCRdb lists one record per CDR3 protein. The table has hundreds of thousands of distinct CDR3 sequences, roughly 15% seen once. The specimen sequenced was blood. The receptor source for this set is a woman aged 45-65 years with Graves' ophthalmopathy. Each CDR3 is given with its conserved first and last residue. A D gene is named only where the DNA matches it firmly. The size entry is marked missing in some rows and otherwise reads once, few, many or a size class.

>TRBV6-1|TRBJ2-1|many|TRBD2
TGTGCCAGCAGCCTCGGGGAGCGGGAGGCTGAGCAGTTCTTC
CASSLGEREAEQFF
>TRBV27|TRBJ2-1|many|NA
TGTGCCAGCAGCCATGGGGGGAATGAGCAGTTCTTC
CASSHGGNEQFF
>TRBV18|TRBJ1-1|NA|TRBD1
TGTGCCAGCTCACGCTCTGGACAGGGCGACACTGAAGCTTTCTTT
CASSRSGQGDTEAFF
>TRBV4-1|TRBJ1-6|NA|TRBD1
TGCGCCAGCAGCCAGACAGGGTTTAATTCACCCCTCCACTTT
CASSQTGFNSPLHF
>TRBV4-3|TRBJ2-5|NA|NA
TGCGCCAGCAGCCAAGATGAGGGGAGTGGGGAGACCCAGTACTTC
CASSQDEGSGETQYF
>TRBV9|TRBJ2-3|NA|NA
TGTGCCAGCAGCGTAGCCCCCCTTGCAGATACGCAGTATTTT
CASSVAPLADTQYF
>TRBV5-1|TRBJ1-1|many|NA
TGCGCCAGCAGCTGGGACCCTTTTGAAGCTTTCTTT
CASSWDPFEAFF
>TRBV7-3|TRBJ1-1|few|NA
TGTGCCAGCAGCTCAGGGGCTAACACTGAAGCTTTCTTT
CASSSGANTEAFF
>TRBV7-8|TRBJ2-3|few|NA
TGTGCCAGCAGCCCCCCCCCCGCAGATACGCAGTATTTT
CASSPPPADTQYF
>TRBV6-2/TRBV6-3|TRBJ1-5|NA|NA
TGTGCCAGCAGTTACGATCCTCTCGTGGCCCAGCATTTT
CASSYDPLVAQHF
>TRBV18|TRBJ2-2|NA|NA
TGTGCCAGCTCACCCTTCGGGAACACCGGGGAGCTGTTTTTT
CASSPFGNTGELFF
>TRBV7-9|TRBJ1-5|few|NA
TGTGCCAGCAGCTTACAGGGACAAGCTCGGCATTTT
CASSLQGQARHF
>TRBV2|TRBJ2-1|NA|NA
TGTGCCAGCAGTGAACGGGGCGGGACATACAATGAGCAGTTCTTC
CASSERGGTYNEQFF
>TRBV27|TRBJ2-3|few|NA
TGTGCCAGCAGCTCCAGCGGAGGTCTCACAGATACGCAGTATTTT
CASSSSGGLTDTQYF
>TRBV19|TRBJ1-5|few|NA
TGTGCCAGTACAGGTTTGCGCAATCAGCCCCAGCATTTT
CASTGLRNQPQHF
>TRBV4-1|TRBJ2-3|few|NA
TGCGCCAGCAGCACGGCAGGGGCTCGGATAGATACGCAGTATTTT
CASSTAGARIDTQYF
>TRBV10-3|TRBJ1-2|once|NA
TGTGCCATCAGTGACCCAGGGGAGGACTATGGCTACACCTTC
CAISDPGEDYGYTF
>TRBV20-1|TRBJ2-7|few|NA
TGCAGTGCTTATAGCGGTACCTACGAGCAGTACTTC
CSAYSGTYEQYF
>TRBV15|TRBJ2-1|NA|NA
TGTGCCACCAGCAGAGATGGCAGGCAGGGGTTCAATGAGCAGTTCTTC
CATSRDGRQGFNEQFF
>TRBV27|TRBJ2-7|NA|TRBD2
TGTGCCATCAGCGGGAGGGCCGGGGGCGAGCAGTACTTC
CAISGRAGGEQYF
>TRBV2|TRBJ1-5|many|NA
TGTGCCAGCAGTTTAGAGGCTCAGGGCAATCAGCCCCAGCATTTT
CASSLEAQGNQPQHF
>TRBV7-2|TRBJ2-2|many|TRBD2
TGTGCCAGCAGCTTAGTCGCGGGAGAGGTCACCGGGGAGCTGTTTTTT
CASSLVAGEVTGELFF
>TRBV6-1|TRBJ2-7|many|TRBD1
TGTGCCAGCAGTAGCCGGGACAGGGGGGTCGAGCAGTACTTC
CASSSRDRGVEQYF
>TRBV6-5|TRBJ2-1|few|TRBD2
TGTGCCAGCAGTTACCGGGACATTGGGACTAGCGGGGCTTACAATGAGCAGTTCTTC
CASSYRDIGTSGAYNEQFF
>TRBV12-3/TRBV12-4|TRBJ2-7|many|TRBD1
TGTGCCAGCAGTTTACAGGGGGTGGTCTACGAGCAGTACTTC
CASSLQGVVYEQYF
>TRBV3-1|TRBJ1-2|many|NA
TGTGCCAGCAGCCCGGGACAACCTAACTATGGCTACACCTTC
CASSPGQPNYGYTF
>TRBV28|TRBJ1-5|NA|TRBD1
TGTGCCAGCACCAAGGGGGGGACAGGGGGGAATCAGCCCCAGCATTTT
CASTKGGTGGNQPQHF
>TRBV7-2|TRBJ2-1|many|TRBD2
TGTGCCAGCAGCACGTTCCCCTTGTTCGGCGGGAGTGTAATTCACGGTGAGCAGTTCTTC
CASSTFPLFGGSVIHGEQFF
>TRBV9|TRBJ2-3|few|NA
TGTGCCAGCAGCGGGAGGGCGAGCACAGATACGCAGTATTTT
CASSGRASTDTQYF